These 12 T cell receptor beta chains share one sample of origin, sequenced in a study of cytomegalovirus exposure and HLA in healthy donors. It was with 60 Vbeta and 13 Jbeta primers that the PCR ran. Data came from immunoSEQ multiplex PCR; TCRdb stores just in-frame clones and leaves some out. The data contain fewer than 70,000 clones, about four fifths of them singletons. The sequenced sample consisted of PBMCs. The receptors were gathered from a middle-aged woman in good health and CMV-seronegative.

The chain has TRBV6-5 and TRBJ2-3, with unresolved D. CDR1 MNHEY and CDR2 SVGAGI come from the germline V gene. The V gene lost 6 bases and the J gene lost 3 bases, with 16 bases spanning the gap. There are 15 residues in the CDR3. The CDR3 is CASRPSGLWTDTQYF. CDR3 DNA sequence: TGTGCCAGCAGGCCGAGTGGGCTGTGGACAGATACGCAGTATTTT.

The rearrangement joins TRBV29-1 to TRBJ2-4; 9 nucleotides align to TRBD1. J was trimmed by 5 bases and V by 6 bases; bases with no gene match: 5. CDR1 is SQVTM, CDR2 ANQGSEA, per germline. The CDR3 has 13 residues. The CDR3 region is CSVRGQGQNIQYF. The CDR3 nucleotides are TGCAGCGTCCGGGGACAGGGCCAAAACATTCAGTACTTC.

The V call is TRBV5-8, the J call TRBJ2-7; D is unclear. Germline lookup yields CDR1 SGHTS and CDR2 YDEGEE. The CDR3 length is 13 residues. V was clipped by 3 bases and J by 6 bases, with 13 bases between them. The CDR3 region has the DNA TGTGCCAGCAGCTCAGACCCTACGGGCGAGCAGTACTTC. This gives the protein CASSSDPTGEQYF.

The chain's CDR3 is CASSYYQGDPYEQYF. The CDR3 DNA reads as TGTGCCAGCAGTTACTACCAGGGGGACCCCTACGAGCAGTACTTC. V and J are TRBV6-5 and TRBJ2-7; 7 nucleotides line up with TRBD1. J lost 2 bases, V lost 1 base, and 5 bases had no gene match. Germline CDR1 and CDR2: MNHEY and SVGAGI. The CDR3 has 15 residues.

V gene TRBV6-6 combines with J gene TRBJ2-1, with 10 bases matching TRBD2. V lost 6 bases and J lost 3; bases outside the gene matches: 5. CDR3 size: 15 residues. Per the germline V gene, CDR1 is MNHNY and CDR2 is SVGAGI (reference sequence). CDR3 sequence reads: CASSPGTSDYNEQFF. The CDR3 nucleotides are TGTGCCAGCAGCCCCGGGACTAGCGACTACAATGAGCAGTTCTTC.

This clone was seen more than once but under ten times. The V gene is TRBV6-5, the J gene TRBJ1-1, with a tentative D call TRBD1 (6 bases). Germline V gene data show CDR1 as MNHEY and CDR2 as SVGAGI. Trimming removed 0 bases at V and 6 bases at J, with 14 bases between. This CDR3 has 15 residues. CDR3 loop: CASSYSTGNIAEAFF. For the CDR3, the DNA is TGTGCCAGCAGTTACTCCACAGGGAATATCGCTGAAGCTTTCTTT.

This chain joins TRBV2 and TRBJ1-5, with D possibly matching TRBD1 (6 bases). V lost 6 bases and J 2 bases, leaving 14 bases between the germline ends. The germline V gene encodes CDR1 SNHLY and CDR2 FYNNEI. CDR3 length: 15 residues. The CDR3 nucleotides are TGTGCCAGCAGGGAACAGGGAACGGGCAATCAGCCCCAGCATTTT. Residues: CASREQGTGNQPQHF.

This clone was detected only a few times. The CDR3 here is CASSANRGQGFYEQYF. CDR3 coding DNA: TGTGCCAGCAGTGCCAATCGGGGACAGGGGTTCTACGAGCAGTACTTC. V and J are TRBV25-1 and TRBJ2-7; TRBD1 matches 10 bases. This CDR3 is built from 16 residues. J was trimmed by 3 bases and V by 4 bases; bases with no gene match: 9. Germline CDR1 MGHDK, CDR2 SYGVNS.

The rearrangement joins TRBV30 to TRBJ1-2, with 7 bases lining up with TRBD1. J was trimmed by 5 bases and V by 2 bases; bases with no gene match: 2. CDR3 length: 12 residues. Germline-derived CDR1 and CDR2 are GTSNPN and SVGIG (reference sequence). The CDR3 sequence: CAWSPGGYGYTF. Here the CDR3 DNA reads TGTGCCTGGAGTCCAGGGGGGTATGGCTACACCTTC.

The gene calls are TRBV7-3 and TRBJ1-1; no clear D gene. Looked up from germline, CDR1 is SGHTA and CDR2 is FQGTGA. V dropped 2 bases and J dropped 0 bases, with 7 bases sitting between them. The CDR3 consists of 14 residues. Here the CDR3 DNA reads TGTGCCAGCAGCTTAGGGCCAGTGAACACTGAAGCTTTCTTT. It encodes CASSLGPVNTEAFF.

The J gene is TRBJ1-5, the V gene TRBV28; 10 bases agree with TRBD1. Losses at the gene ends were 7 bases for V and 3 bases for J; bases not matched to a gene: 9. The CDR3 loop spans 16 amino acids. CDR1 is MDHEN, CDR2 SYDVKM, per germline. The CDR3 loop is CASKLPGQGINQPQHF. CDR3 DNA: TGTGCCAGCAAACTACCGGGACAGGGGATCAATCAGCCCCAGCATTTT.

This clone came up a few times. Distinct nucleotide sequences in the sample also encode this CDR3. The chain recombines TRBV6-4 with TRBJ2-1, with TRBD1 matching 7 bases. J gave up 5 bases and V 9 bases, and 13 bases lay outside the gene matches. The CDR3 consists of 15 residues. Germline V CDR1 and CDR2: MRHNA, SNTAGT. CDR3 in DNA: TGTGCCAGACCTTGGTGGGGACAGAGTAACAATGAGCAGTTCTTC. Protein sequence: CARPWWGQSNNEQFF.